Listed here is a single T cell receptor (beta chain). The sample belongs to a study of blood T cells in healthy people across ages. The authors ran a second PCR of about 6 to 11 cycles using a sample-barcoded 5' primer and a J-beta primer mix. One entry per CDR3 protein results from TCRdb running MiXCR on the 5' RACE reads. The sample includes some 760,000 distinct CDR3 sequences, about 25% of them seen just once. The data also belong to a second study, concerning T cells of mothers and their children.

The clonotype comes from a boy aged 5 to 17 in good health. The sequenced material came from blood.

The CDR3 reads CAITRSLVGDTGELFF. DNA for the CDR3: TGTGCCATCACCCGAAGTCTCGTTGGGGACACCGGGGAGCTGTTTTTT. The rearrangement uses TRBV10-3 and TRBJ2-2, with D unclear. V was shortened by 7 bases and J by 3 bases, with 18 bases between the two germline ends. This CDR3 is built from 16 residues. Germline V lookup: CDR1 ENHRY, CDR2 SYGVKD.